What follows are 12 T cell receptor beta chains derived from one specimen sequenced in a study of spatial heterogeneity in lung cancer. Notes on the study in general: The study found that expanded intratumoral alpha and beta TCR counts tracked tumor mutation counts.

These TCRs' antigens remain unknown. TCRdb re-analysed the 5' RACE reads in MiXCR, keeping a single row per CDR3 protein. The sample has nearly 15,000 distinct CDR3 sequences; approximately 7% are singletons. Sample time point: sample taken at primary tumor resection. Source: lung tumor tissue, taken at surgery. All receptors come from a male donor with early-stage non-small cell lung cancer.

CDR3 in DNA: TGTGCCAGTAGTATCGGGGGTCGCAATCAGCCCCAGCATTTT. It yields the protein CASSIGGRNQPQHF. The chain has TRBV11-1 and TRBJ1-5, with D perhaps TRBD1 (5 bases). The V and J ends lost 9 bases and 2 bases respectively, with 14 bases between them. CDR1 is SGHAT and CDR2 is FQDESV in the germline V gene (reference sequence). There are 14 residues in the CDR3. Using reference TRBV11-1 and TRBJ1-5 for the parts outside the CDR3, the full variable domain is EAEVAQSPRYKITEKSQAVAFWCDPISGHATLYWYRQILGQGPELLVQFQDESVVDDSQLPKDRFSAERLKGVDSTLKIQPAELGDSAMYLCASSIGGRNQPQHFGDGTRLSIL.

The genes are TRBV6-4 and TRBJ2-7; weak D call: TRBD1 (5 bases). CDR1 MRHNA and CDR2 SNTAGT come from the germline V gene. The CDR3 is 14 amino acids. V shed 4 bases and J shed 4 bases, with 14 bases lying between them. In DNA, the CDR3 is TGTGCCAGCAGTGGCGCAGGGCCGCCTTACGAGCAGTACTTC. Translating gives CASSGAGPPYEQYF.

Points on this clonotype: A read error may be the cause here, since a much bigger clone is one base away. The V and J genes are TRBV28 and TRBJ1-2; D possibly corresponds to TRBD1 (5 bases). The germline V gene encodes CDR1 MDHEN and CDR2 SYDVKM. The CDR3 is made up of 12 amino acids. The CDR3 sequence is CTSREQVYGYTF. For the CDR3, the DNA is TGTACCAGCAGGGAACAGGTATATGGCTACACCTTC.

This clonotype was observed many times. The chain employs TRBV7-9 and TRBJ1-4, with D maybe TRBD1 (5 bases). With 4 bases removed from V and 4 bases from J, the gap between germline ends came to 16 bases. This CDR3 is 16 amino acids long. The germline CDR1 and CDR2 sequences are SEHNR and FQNEAQ (reference sequence). Here the CDR3 reads CASSSGRPQNNEKLFF. CDR3 bases: TGTGCCAGCAGCTCGGGACGGCCACAAAATAATGAAAAACTGTTTTTT.

This clonotype was observed many times. The rearrangement joins TRBV11-2 to TRBJ2-2; D remains ambiguous. The CDR3 is made up of 13 amino acids. Germline-derived CDR1 and CDR2 are SGHAT and FQNNGV. V lost 3 bases and J lost 7, with 9 bases in between. CDR3 nucleotides: TGTGCCAGCAGCTTTGTAGGGATCGGGGAGCTGTTTTTT. It specifies CASSFVGIGELFF.

This chain joins TRBV5-1 and TRBJ1-6; 9 nucleotides agree with TRBD1. CDR1 is SGHRS and CDR2 is YFSETQ in the germline V gene. The junction had 8 bases not matched to a gene; V was cut back by 7 bases and J by 9 bases. The CDR3 loop spans 14 amino acids. The CDR3 nucleotides read TGCGCCAGCGGCCCGGGACAGGGAACTTCACCCCTCCACTTT. Protein: CASGPGQGTSPLHF.

By share, this clonotype ranks as medium-sized. CDR3: CASSQGGGNTEAFF. CDR3 in DNA: TGTGCCAGCAGCCAAGGGGGGGGGAACACTGAAGCTTTCTTT. The chain carries TRBV4-2 and TRBJ1-1; weak D call: TRBD1 (5 bases). This CDR3 is built from 14 residues. The V gene lost 1 base and the J gene lost 1 base, with 7 bases spanning the gap. Germline CDR1 reads LGHNA; CDR2 reads YNFKEQ.

This clonotype appeared a few times. The chain couples TRBV5-4 to TRBJ1-1; TRBD1 matches at 8 bases. The trim removed 4 bases at V and 0 bases at J, leaving 2 bases unmatched. This CDR3 comprises 14 residues. Germline CDR1 reads SGHNT; CDR2 reads YYREEE (reference sequence). CDR3 DNA sequence: TGTGCCAGCAGCACGACAGGGGTGAACACTGAAGCTTTCTTT. Translated, it gives CASSTTGVNTEAFF.

This sequence joins TRBV15 and TRBJ1-2, with D unclear. Germline CDR1 and CDR2: LNHNV and YYDKDF (reference sequence). V was cut by 3 bases and J by 6 bases, with 20 bases left in between. This CDR3 comprises 16 residues. The CDR3 reads CATSRGGMDFPNGYTF. The DNA for the CDR3 is TGTGCCACCAGCAGGGGTGGGATGGACTTCCCCAATGGCTACACCTTC.

There are many counts of this clonotype. This chain uses TRBV20-1 with TRBJ1-5, with D possibly matching TRBD1 (6 bases). CDR3 length: 18 residues. In germline, CDR1 is DFQATT, CDR2 SNEGSKA (reference sequence). The V end lost 0 bases, the J end lost 5 bases, and 23 bases lay between the germline ends. CDR3 DNA: TGCAGTGCTAGAGAGATCTGGGGGAGTCCAGGGGATCATCAGCCCCAGCATTTT. Translation: CSAREIWGSPGDHQPQHF.

There are many counts of this clonotype. The V gene is TRBV28, the J gene TRBJ2-7, with TRBD2 matching over 8 bases. With V trimmed by 5 bases and J by 2 bases, 8 bases remained unmatched. The CDR3 spans 15 residues. Germline V gene sequence: CDR1 MDHEN, CDR2 SYDVKM. The CDR3 DNA is TGTGCCAGCAGTCCCATCGGGGGGGCTCCCTACGAGCAGTACTTC. It specifies CASSPIGGAPYEQYF.

V is TRBV11-2 and J is TRBJ2-2; possibly TRBD2 for D (5 bases). The CDR3 extends over 16 amino acids. Trimming shortened V by 5 bases and J by 4 bases, and 17 bases separated the two germline ends. From germline, CDR1 is SGHAT and CDR2 FQNNGV. The CDR3 spells CASSPTTGAGTGELFF. The CDR3 DNA is TGTGCCAGCAGCCCAACAACGGGCGCGGGCACCGGGGAGCTGTTTTTT.